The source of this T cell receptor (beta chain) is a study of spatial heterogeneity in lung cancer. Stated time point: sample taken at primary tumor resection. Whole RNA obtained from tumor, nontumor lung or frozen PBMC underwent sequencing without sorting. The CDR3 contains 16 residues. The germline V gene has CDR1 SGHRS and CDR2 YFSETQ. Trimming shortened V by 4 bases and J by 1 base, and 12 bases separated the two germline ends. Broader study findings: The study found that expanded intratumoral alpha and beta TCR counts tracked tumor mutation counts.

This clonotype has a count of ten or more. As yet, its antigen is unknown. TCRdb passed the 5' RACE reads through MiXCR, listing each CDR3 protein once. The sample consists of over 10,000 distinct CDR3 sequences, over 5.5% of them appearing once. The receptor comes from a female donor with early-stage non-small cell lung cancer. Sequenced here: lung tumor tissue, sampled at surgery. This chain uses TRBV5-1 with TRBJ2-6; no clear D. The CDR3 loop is CASSHLLPSGANVLTF. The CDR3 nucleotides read TGCGCCAGCAGCCATCTTTTACCATCTGGGGCCAACGTCCTGACTTTC. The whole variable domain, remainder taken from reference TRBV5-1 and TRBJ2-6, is KAGVTQTPRYLIKTRGQQVTLSCSPISGHRSVSWYQQTPGQGLQFLFEYFSETQRNKGNFPGRFSGRQFSNSRSEMNVSTLELGDSALYLCASSHLLPSGANVLTFGAGSRLTVL.